The 26 T cell receptor beta chains below come from one sample, sequenced in a study of blood T cell repertoires in COVID-19. Measured with immunoSEQ multiplex PCR; TCRdb has only the in-frame clones, and not every one. The sample has 250,000 to 300,000 clones, 88% seen once. The source material was PBMCs or T cells enriched from blood (not recorded which). The source of these receptors is a woman aged 60 to 75 in a cohort exposed to, infected with or recovered from COVID-19 (not recorded which).

The V gene is TRBV7-2, the J gene TRBJ2-1; D unclear. V shed 1 base and J shed 8 bases, with 6 bases lying between them. The CDR3 is made up of 12 amino acids. CDR1 and CDR2 from the germline V gene are SGHTA and FQGNSA. DNA of the CDR3: TGTGCCAGCAGCTTAGTCGGTTATGAGCAGTTCTTC. It encodes CASSLVGYEQFF.

The chain couples TRBV28 to TRBJ2-1; 14 bases map to TRBD2. The CDR3 is 17 amino acids. Looked up from germline, CDR1 is MDHEN and CDR2 is SYDVKM. Germline trimming cut 4 bases from V and 4 bases from J; bases unmatched to any gene: 6. CDR3 nucleotides: TGTGCCAGCAGTTCGGGACTAGCGGGAGCGGCGTACAATGAGCAGTTCTTC. It specifies CASSSGLAGAAYNEQFF.

The chain recombines TRBV27 with TRBJ2-7; TRBD2 aligns across 8 bases. In germline, CDR1 is MNHEY, CDR2 SMNVEV (reference sequence). This CDR3 region has 17 residues. Losses at the gene ends were 5 bases for V and 0 bases for J; bases not matched to a gene: 12. The CDR3 coding sequence is TGTGCCAGCAGTGGACAGAGAACCGGGACTAGCTCCTACGAGCAGTACTTC. Translation: CASSGQRTGTSSYEQYF.

The rearrangement uses TRBV7-9 and TRBJ2-2, with D tentatively TRBD2 (6 bases). The CDR3 sequence is 15 residues long. V lost 5 bases and J lost 3, with 13 bases in between. CDR1 SEHNR and CDR2 FQNEAQ come from the germline V gene (reference sequence). For the CDR3, the DNA is TGTGCCAGCAGCCCGACTAGTTCTTACACCGGGGAGCTGTTTTTT. This encodes CASSPTSSYTGELFF.

The chain is built from TRBV28 and TRBJ2-3, with TRBD1 as a possible D gene (5 bases). Deletions cut 7 bases from V and 2 bases from J, with 7 bases between. The CDR3 is 12 residues long. CDR1 and CDR2 (germline): MDHEN, SYDVKM. The CDR3 DNA is TGTGCCAGCAAGGGGAACACAGATACGCAGTATTTT. It codes for CASKGNTDTQYF.

This chain joins TRBV28 and TRBJ2-1; D possibly corresponds to TRBD1 (6 bases). CDR3 size: 11 residues. V lost 6 bases and J 14 bases, leaving 14 bases between the germline ends. CDR1 is MDHEN and CDR2 is SYDVKM in the germline V gene. As DNA, the CDR3 is TGTGCCAGCAGCCCGGGACATGGCAAGTTCTTC. Translation: CASSPGHGKFF. Full variable domain (missing parts from reference TRBV28 and TRBJ2-1): DVKVTQSSRYLVKRTGEKVFLECVQDMDHENMFWYRQDPGLGLRLIYFSYDVKMKEKGDIPEGYSVSREKKERFSLILESASTNQTSMYLCASSPGHGKFFGPGTRLTVL.

V is TRBV7-2 and J is TRBJ1-3; maybe TRBD1 (5 bases). Germline V gives CDR1 SGHTA, CDR2 FQGNSA. Trimming took off 2 bases at V and 4 bases at J, with 15 bases between the two ends. CDR3 length equals 16 residues. CDR3 sequence (DNA): TGTGCCAGCAGCTTAAAGGGAACAGGTCTGGGAAACACCATATATTTT. This codes for CASSLKGTGLGNTIYF.

The CDR3 region has the DNA TGTGCCAGCAGTTTATTGGGCGGGAGCTCTTTCTACGAGCAGTACTTC. This codes for CASSLLGGSSFYEQYF. The chain employs TRBV27 and TRBJ2-7; 7 bases align to TRBD2. Germline loops: CDR1 MNHEY, CDR2 SMNVEV (reference sequence). The junction had 9 bases not matched to a gene; V was cut back by 1 base and J by 3 bases. The CDR3 has 16 amino acids.

J is TRBJ2-4 and V is TRBV9; possible D gene TRBD1, 6 bases. Per the germline V gene, CDR1 is SGDLS and CDR2 is YYNGEE. The length of the CDR3 is 18 residues. V was clipped by 0 bases and J by 2 bases, with 18 bases between them. The CDR3 loop is CASSVEDSGQPTKNIQYF. CDR3 DNA sequence: TGTGCCAGCAGCGTAGAGGATTCCGGACAGCCAACCAAAAACATTCAGTACTTC.

The chain couples TRBV14 to TRBJ2-1, with 11 nucleotides matching TRBD2. CDR3 length: 14 amino acids. The trim removed 2 bases at V and 14 bases at J, leaving 8 bases unmatched. CDR1 SGHDN and CDR2 FVKESK come from the germline V gene. The CDR3 DNA reads as TGTGCCAGCAGCCAAACACTAGCGGGAGAATTGAAGTTCTTC. Its protein is CASSQTLAGELKFF.

V usage is TRBV30 and J usage is TRBJ1-5, with D tentatively TRBD1 (6 bases). The germline V gene has CDR1 GTSNPN and CDR2 SVGIG (reference sequence). Trimming pared 2 bases from V and 6 bases from J, leaving 11 bases between. The CDR3 has 13 amino acids. This chain's CDR3 is CAWSPQGGQPQHF. The CDR3, as DNA: TGTGCCTGGAGTCCACAGGGCGGTCAGCCCCAGCATTTT. Based on the CDR3 plus reference TRBV30 and TRBJ1-5, the full variable domain is SQTIHQWPATLVQPVGSPLSLECTVEGTSNPNLYWYRQAAGRGLQLLFYSVGIGQISSEVPQNLSASRPQDRQFILSSKKLLLSDSGFYLCAWSPQGGQPQHFGDGTRLSIL.

The DNA of the CDR3 is TGTGCCAGCATGGCGGGAGAGACCCAGTACTTC. It encodes CASMAGETQYF. This chain joins TRBV2 and TRBJ2-5; weak D call: TRBD2 (5 bases). Germline V gene sequence: CDR1 SNHLY, CDR2 FYNNEI. The CDR3 length is 11 residues. The V end was cut by 7 bases, the J end by 4 bases, with 7 bases between.

The chain recombines TRBV11-1 with TRBJ2-7, with TRBD2 as a possible D gene (5 bases). CDR3 size: 14 residues. V lost 1 base, J lost 2 bases, and 9 bases lay in between. Germline V gene data show CDR1 as SGHAT and CDR2 as FQDESV (reference sequence). The CDR3 coding sequence is TGTGCCAGCAGCTTAGGAGGGAGTGCCTACGAGCAGTACTTC. Amino acid sequence: CASSLGGSAYEQYF. Based on the CDR3 plus reference TRBV11-1 and TRBJ2-7, the full variable domain is EAEVAQSPRYKITEKSQAVAFWCDPISGHATLYWYRQILGQGPELLVQFQDESVVDDSQLPKDRFSAERLKGVDSTLKIQPAELGDSAMYLCASSLGGSAYEQYFGPGTRLTVT.

The chain recombines TRBV28 with TRBJ2-1, with TRBD2 identical over 7 bases. Trimming removed 4 bases from V and 2 bases from J; junction bases left unmatched: 17. CDR1 and CDR2 (germline): MDHEN, SYDVKM. This CDR3 spans 19 amino acids. The CDR3 loop is CASSSPQWEASGTYNEQFF. The CDR3 DNA reads TGTGCCAGCAGTTCCCCTCAGTGGGAGGCTAGCGGAACCTACAATGAGCAGTTCTTC.

CDR3 sequence: CASSLSPGIGYGYTF. The CDR3 coding sequence is TGTGCCAGCAGTTTATCCCCGGGGATTGGGTATGGCTACACCTTC. The rearrangement links TRBV27 to TRBJ1-2, with unresolved D. CDR3 length equals 15 residues. Germline CDR1 is MNHEY and CDR2 is SMNVEV (reference sequence). With 0 bases removed from V and 5 bases from J, the gap between germline ends came to 13 bases.

The CDR3 reads CASRTKAGSTDTQYF. The CDR3 coding sequence is TGTGCCAGCAGAACAAAAGCGGGGTCCACAGATACGCAGTATTTT. The chain uses TRBV2 and TRBJ2-3; 7 bases agree with TRBD2. The ends lost 6 bases at V and 2 bases at J; junction bases unmatched: 8. Germline V lookup: CDR1 SNHLY, CDR2 FYNNEI. The CDR3 is made up of 15 amino acids.

V and J are TRBV4-3 and TRBJ1-1; D is possibly TRBD1 (5 bases). V dropped 2 bases and J dropped 5 bases, with 18 bases sitting between them. The CDR3 is made up of 16 amino acids. The germline gives CDR1 LGHNA, CDR2 YSLEER. CDR3 amino acids: CASSQRPGAGETEAFF. The CDR3 DNA follows: TGCGCCAGCAGCCAACGGCCCGGTGCGGGGGAAACTGAAGCTTTCTTT.

V gene TRBV19 combines with J gene TRBJ2-7; possibly TRBD1 for D (6 bases). Germline V gene lookup returns CDR1 LNHDA and CDR2 SQIVND (reference sequence). Trimming removed 1 base from V and 7 bases from J, with 14 bases in between. CDR3 length equals 14 residues. CDR3 amino acids: CASSIGQARGEQYF. CDR3 nucleotide sequence: TGTGCCAGTAGTATAGGACAGGCGAGAGGGGAGCAGTACTTC.

The chain has TRBV19 and TRBJ1-5; no clear D. CDR3 length equals 14 residues. The germline V and J ends were trimmed by 7 bases and 7 bases, with 17 bases remaining between them. Germline CDR1 LNHDA, CDR2 SQIVND (reference sequence). The CDR3 loop reads CASIEIGGRQPQHF. CDR3 bases: TGTGCCAGTATTGAGATTGGAGGTCGGCAGCCCCAGCATTTT.

This clone was observed a few times. The gene calls are TRBV6-2 or TRBV6-3 and TRBJ2-3; D is undetermined. V lost 6 bases to trimming and J lost 3 bases, with 10 bases between them. CDR1 is MNHEY, CDR2 SVGEGT, per germline. This CDR3 is built from 13 residues. The CDR3 region has the DNA TGTGCCAGCAGACCTACCCGGACAGATACGCAGTATTTT. It encodes CASRPTRTDTQYF.

The rearrangement joins TRBV7-2 to TRBJ2-7, with 10 bases that match TRBD2. This CDR3 is 14 amino acids long. V dropped 2 bases and J dropped 6; count of bases not matched to a gene: 4. From germline, CDR1 is SGHTA and CDR2 FQGNSA. CDR3 coding DNA: TGTGCCAGCAGCTTAACTAGCGGGGCGATCGAGCAGTACTTC. This codes for CASSLTSGAIEQYF.

V usage is TRBV2 and J usage is TRBJ2-5; the match to TRBD2 covers 11 bases. V shed 4 bases, J shed 2 bases, and the junction held 9 bases outside the gene matches. Germline assignment: CDR1 SNHLY and CDR2 FYNNEI. The CDR3 totals 17 residues. The CDR3 is CASSGGLAAELQETQYF. DNA of the CDR3: TGTGCCAGCAGTGGGGGACTAGCGGCCGAACTTCAAGAGACCCAGTACTTC.

The chain couples TRBV6-5 to TRBJ2-4; D gene uncertain. The germline V gene encodes CDR1 MNHEY and CDR2 SVGAGI. The CDR3 has 16 residues. V was trimmed by 0 bases and J by 1 base, leaving 10 bases between them. The CDR3: CASSYSSNLAKNIQYF. As DNA, the CDR3 is TGTGCCAGCAGTTACTCGAGTAACCTTGCCAAAAACATTCAGTACTTC.

Comments on this clone: The junction departs from germline at one end; a sequencing error may be responsible. The genes are TRBV7-7 and TRBJ2-5, with 10 nucleotides matching TRBD1. Looked up from germline, CDR1 is SSHAT and CDR2 is FNYEAQ (reference sequence). This CDR3 is 16 amino acids long. The CDR3 DNA follows: TGTGCTAGCAGCTTCCGCCGGGACAGGGGCCAAGAGACCCAGTACTTC. Protein: CASSFRRDRGQETQYF.

The chain employs TRBV18 and TRBJ2-4; D is unresolved. V gave up 3 bases and J gave up 2 bases, with 14 bases separating them. The CDR3 length is 16 residues. Germline CDR1 is KGHSH and CDR2 is LQKENI. CDR3 region: CASSPAAARTKNIQYF. The DNA for the CDR3 is TGTGCCAGCTCACCCGCGGCAGCCCGAACCAAAAACATTCAGTACTTC.

The chain recombines TRBV5-6 with TRBJ2-4; 9 nucleotides align to TRBD1. The CDR3 runs 16 residues. The junction had 6 bases not matched to a gene; V was cut back by 2 bases and J by 3 bases. Germline loops: CDR1 SGHDT, CDR2 YYEEEE. The CDR3 bases are TGTGCCAGCAGCTTCCGACAGGGGGTGAGCAAAAACATTCAGTACTTC. This translates into CASSFRQGVSKNIQYF.